Detailed here is one T cell receptor beta chain. What it recognizes is unknown. At the deep level, the assay was run. Here immunoSEQ multiplex PCR was the method, and the copy in TCRdb shows in-frame clones only, minus some. The table lists 450,000 to 600,000 clones, roughly 85% of them singletons, with 12% in the top ten. Trimming removed 0 bases from V and 3 bases from J, with 5 bases in between. CDR1 and CDR2 (germline): SGHVS, FQNEAQ. The CDR3 consists of 13 residues. This entry is derived from a study of shared clonotypes between healthy human individuals. Study outcomes and limitations: Since donors were few, the genetic and exposure-history diversity represented was limited. Among donors, sharing of clonotypes was expected to be affected by sequencing depth.

The unsorted samples had around 88 million PBMCs used for genomic DNA. The sample was PBMCs. V is TRBV7-8 and J is TRBJ1-2, with D unresolved. The sequence derives from a woman aged 40 to 50 in good health. Some clones in this sample may be carry-over from other donors' samples. The CDR3 DNA sequence: TGTGCCAGCAGCTTAGCGATGGACTATGGCTACACCTTC. The encoded protein is CASSLAMDYGYTF.